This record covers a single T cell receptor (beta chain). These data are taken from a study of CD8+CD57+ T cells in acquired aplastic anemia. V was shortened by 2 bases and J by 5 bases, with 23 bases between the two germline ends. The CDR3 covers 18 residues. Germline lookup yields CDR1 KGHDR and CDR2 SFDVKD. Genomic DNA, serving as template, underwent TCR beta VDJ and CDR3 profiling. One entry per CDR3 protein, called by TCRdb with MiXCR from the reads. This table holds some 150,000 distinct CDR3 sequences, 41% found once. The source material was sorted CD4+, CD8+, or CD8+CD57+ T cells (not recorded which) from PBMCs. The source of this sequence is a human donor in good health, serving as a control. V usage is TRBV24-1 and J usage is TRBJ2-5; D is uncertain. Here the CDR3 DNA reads TGTGCCACCAGTGATTCCCCTGGTCGAGGAAGGGCCTTGGAGACCCAGTACTTC. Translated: CATSDSPGRGRALETQYF.